The 18 T cell receptor beta chains below come from one sample, sequenced in a study of T cell responses to AZD1222 COVID-19 vaccine. The data were produced by immunoSEQ multiplex PCR, yet TCRdb's version contains in-frame clones alone and is incomplete. The sample gives around 94,000 clones, around 90% of which show up once; 3.5% to 4% is in the top ten. Source: peripheral blood, taken on day 0 of AZD1222 vaccination. All receptors come from an adult in good health.

The V call is TRBV3-1 (or the pseudogene TRBV3-2), the J call TRBJ1-2; 9 bases map to TRBD1. Germline CDR1 and CDR2: LGHDT and YNNKEL (reference sequence). The length of the CDR3 is 14 residues. V was clipped by 6 bases and J by 3 bases; unmatched bases: 5. CDR3 nucleotide sequence: TGTGCCAGCAGGTCGACAGGGGGAGACTATGGCTACACCTTC. Its protein product is CASRSTGGDYGYTF.

The chain carries TRBV11-2 and TRBJ1-1, with no clear D. The CDR3 consists of 13 residues. Germline values: CDR1 SGHAT, CDR2 FQNNGV. Trimming removed 6 bases at V and 3 bases at J, with 11 bases between. As DNA, the CDR3 is TGTGCCAGCAGGGTTAACAGCTACACTGAAGCTTTCTTT. It codes for CASRVNSYTEAFF.

J is TRBJ2-5 and V is TRBV5-1, with D possibly TRBD2 on 7 matching bases. The CDR3 is 17 amino acids. The V and J ends lost 4 bases and 7 bases respectively, with 26 bases between them. Germline CDR1 and CDR2: SGHRS and YFSETQ. The CDR3 region is CASSETPPRGGAGTQYF. The CDR3 nucleotides read TGCGCCAGCAGCGAGACCCCCCCCCGCGGGGGCGCTGGGACCCAGTACTTC.

The genes are TRBV7-9 and TRBJ2-7, with D possibly matching TRBD1 (7 bases). The CDR3 spans 15 residues. V lost 6 bases, J lost 0 bases, and 15 bases lay in between. Germline CDR1 is SEHNR and CDR2 is FQNEAQ (reference sequence). CDR3 nucleotides: TGTGCCAGCAGAGCGTACCAGGGGGGCTCCTACGAGCAGTACTTC. Amino acid sequence: CASRAYQGGSYEQYF.

The V gene is TRBV11-2, the J gene TRBJ1-5; a weak D match, TRBD1 (6 bases). The CDR3 sequence is 13 residues long. The V and J ends lost 3 bases and 5 bases respectively, with 8 bases between them. Germline values: CDR1 SGHAT, CDR2 FQNNGV. As DNA, the CDR3 is TGTGCCAGCAGCTTCTACAGGGATCAGCCCCAGCATTTT. Translation gives CASSFYRDQPQHF.

This sequence joins TRBV28 and TRBJ2-7; D gene ambiguous. The CDR3 is 14 residues long. Germline V gives CDR1 MDHEN, CDR2 SYDVKM. V was cut by 6 bases and J by 7 bases, with 19 bases left in between. CDR3 nucleotide sequence: TGTGCCAGCAGCCCCTATACCCGCATGGGGGAGCAGTACTTC. It is translated as CASSPYTRMGEQYF. The full variable domain, its missing parts supplied by reference TRBV28 and TRBJ2-7, is DVKVTQSSRYLVKRTGEKVFLECVQDMDHENMFWYRQDPGLGLRLIYFSYDVKMKEKGDIPEGYSVSREKKERFSLILESASTNQTSMYLCASSPYTRMGEQYFGPGTRLTVT.

This chain joins TRBV4-3 and TRBJ2-1, with 11 nucleotides matching TRBD2. The CDR3 contains 16 residues. Germline assignment: CDR1 LGHNA and CDR2 YSLEER. V lost 5 bases and J lost 1; bases outside the gene matches: 4. CDR3 nucleotide sequence: TGCGCCAGCAGCAACCTAGCGGGGGGTTCCTACAATGAGCAGTTCTTC. This sequence encodes CASSNLAGGSYNEQFF.

The chain joins TRBV7-3 to TRBJ2-3, with 7 bases matching TRBD2. The CDR3 sequence is 16 residues long. The ends lost 3 bases at V and 4 bases at J; junction bases unmatched: 10. In germline, CDR1 is SGHTA, CDR2 FQGTGA. The CDR3: CASSFNQRGSADTQYF. Written as DNA, the CDR3 is TGTGCCAGCAGCTTCAACCAGCGGGGTAGTGCAGATACGCAGTATTTT.

CDR3 region: CSVAAGTNYGYTF. The CDR3 DNA reads TGCAGCGTTGCGGCAGGGACCAACTATGGCTACACCTTC. J is TRBJ1-2 and V is TRBV29-1; D is possibly TRBD1 (5 bases). The CDR3 totals 13 residues. Germline values: CDR1 SQVTM, CDR2 ANQGSEA. With 4 bases removed from V and 2 bases from J, the gap between germline ends came to 11 bases.

This clone was recorded only once. J is TRBJ1-2 and V is TRBV2, with D perhaps TRBD1 (5 bases). This CDR3 comprises 13 residues. V gave up 3 bases and J gave up 14 bases, with 19 bases separating them. Germline V lookup: CDR1 SNHLY, CDR2 FYNNEI. The CDR3 reads CASSDEGATRGTF. The CDR3 nucleotides are TGTGCCAGCAGTGACGAAGGGGCGACAAGGGGTACCTTC.

This rearrangement joins TRBV4-3 to TRBJ1-6; 9 nucleotides match TRBD1. CDR1 is LGHNA, CDR2 YSLEER, per germline. The CDR3 consists of 20 residues. The junction had 17 bases not matched to a gene; V was cut back by 1 base and J by 7 bases. CDR3 protein: CASSQALWGRTGAGNSPLHF. The CDR3 DNA reads TGCGCCAGCAGCCAAGCCCTCTGGGGGCGGACAGGGGCGGGAAATTCACCCCTCCACTTT.

The V gene is TRBV5-8, the J gene TRBJ1-1; D is ambiguous. V was shortened by 4 bases and J by 9 bases, with 16 bases between the two germline ends. The CDR3 length is 13 residues. CDR1 SGHTS and CDR2 YDEGEE come from the germline V gene. The CDR3 region is CASSEPTGGKAFF. The DNA for the CDR3 is TGTGCCAGCAGCGAACCCACGGGAGGGAAAGCTTTCTTT.

V usage is TRBV13 and J usage is TRBJ1-5; D is unresolved. Per the germline V gene, CDR1 is PRHDT and CDR2 is FYEKMQ (reference sequence). V shed 0 bases and J shed 6 bases, with 9 bases lying between them. This CDR3 contains 14 residues. CDR3 in amino acids: CASSLGGGGQPQHF. DNA of the CDR3: TGTGCCAGCAGCTTAGGGGGAGGAGGTCAGCCCCAGCATTTT.

The V gene is TRBV3-1 (or the pseudogene TRBV3-2), the J gene TRBJ2-5; no definite D call. Germline V gene sequence: CDR1 LGHDT, CDR2 YNNKEL (reference sequence). The germline V and J ends were trimmed by 3 bases and 4 bases, with 15 bases remaining between them. CDR3 length equals 15 residues. CDR3 DNA: TGTGCCAGCAGCCATGACGCTAGTAGGCGAGAGACCCAGTACTTC. It is translated as CASSHDASRRETQYF.

The chain joins TRBV30 to TRBJ1-2, with 7 bases lining up with TRBD1. Per germline, CDR1 GTSNPN and CDR2 SVGIG (reference sequence). The CDR3 runs to 13 residues. Germline trimming cut 0 bases from V and 3 bases from J; bases unmatched to any gene: 1. The CDR3 DNA reads TGTGCCTGGAGTGTACAGGGGTACTATGGCTACACCTTC. Its protein product is CAWSVQGYYGYTF.

The V call is TRBV5-1, the J call TRBJ2-1; possibly TRBD1 for D (6 bases). Trimming pared 0 bases from V and 7 bases from J, leaving 14 bases between. The length of the CDR3 is 15 residues. Per the germline V gene, CDR1 is SGHRS and CDR2 is YFSETQ. The CDR3 DNA follows: TGCGCCAGCAGCTTGGTGGCAGGGGATTGGAATGAGCAGTTCTTC. Its translation: CASSLVAGDWNEQFF. Together with reference TRBV5-1 and TRBJ2-1, the CDR3 gives the full variable domain: KAGVTQTPRYLIKTRGQQVTLSCSPISGHRSVSWYQQTPGQGLQFLFEYFSETQRNKGNFPGRFSGRQFSNSRSEMNVSTLELGDSALYLCASSLVAGDWNEQFFGPGTRLTVL.

This sequence joins TRBV5-8 and TRBJ2-1; 9 positions match TRBD1. Germline V gene data show CDR1 as SGHTS and CDR2 as YDEGEE. The CDR3 loop spans 15 amino acids. V gave up 4 bases and J gave up 8 bases; unmatched junction bases: 10. The CDR3 DNA is TGTGCCAGCAGCCGGACAGGGGTGGGGTACGATGAGCAGTTCTTC. Its protein product is CASSRTGVGYDEQFF.

V gene TRBV5-6 combines with J gene TRBJ1-3; D unresolved. With 0 bases removed from V and 0 bases from J, the gap between germline ends came to 4 bases. From germline, CDR1 is SGHDT and CDR2 YYEEEE. The CDR3 consists of 14 residues. The CDR3 nucleotides are TGTGCCAGCAGCTTGGAACTCTCTGGAAACACCATATATTTT. Protein product: CASSLELSGNTIYF.